The 8 T cell receptor beta chains reported below all come from one sample, sequenced in a study of blood T cell repertoires in COVID-19. The method was immunoSEQ multiplex PCR; TCRdb's version includes in-frame clones alone and lacks a portion of them. The sample has approximately 21,000 clones; 70% to 90% are singletons. Input material: peripheral blood. The receptors derive from a woman aged 80 or over with active or convalescent COVID-19.

The genes are TRBV29-1 and TRBJ1-2; the match to TRBD1 covers 7 bases. Germline loops: CDR1 SQVTM, CDR2 ANQGSEA. Losses at the gene ends were 8 bases for V and 5 bases for J; bases not matched to a gene: 14. The CDR3 sequence is 14 residues long. This CDR3 is CSTRGTVSPYGYTF. CDR3 nucleotides: TGCAGCACAAGAGGGACAGTAAGCCCTTATGGCTACACCTTC.

In its sample, this clone was seen a few times. This rearrangement joins TRBV27 to TRBJ2-1; 12 positions agree with TRBD2. With V trimmed by 5 bases and J by 6 bases, 8 bases remained unmatched. The CDR3 has 16 amino acids. The germline CDR1 and CDR2 sequences are MNHEY and SMNVEV (reference sequence). CDR3 in amino acids: CASSPILAGGPNEQFF. CDR3 nucleotide sequence: TGTGCCAGCAGTCCGATTCTAGCGGGAGGGCCCAATGAGCAGTTCTTC.

Concerning this clone itself: A junction boundary mismatches the germline segment, possibly from a read error. The chain recombines TRBV18 with TRBJ2-3, with a tentative D call TRBD2 (6 bases). The germline CDR1 and CDR2 sequences are KGHSH and LQKENI. The CDR3 length is 19 residues. The CDR3 nucleotides read TGTGCCAGCTCTCCACAGCGATACGGTAGCGGAGGGAGCACAGATACGCAGTATTTT. Its protein is CASSPQRYGSGGSTDTQYF.

The V gene is TRBV7-9, the J gene TRBJ1-2; the match to TRBD1 covers 8 bases. The CDR3 sequence is 15 residues long. V was pared by 5 bases and J by 8 bases, with 13 bases of the junction left unmatched. CDR1 and CDR2 (germline): SEHNR, FQNEAQ (reference sequence). CDR3 residues: CASSPPRDRRRGYTF. The CDR3 nucleotides read TGTGCCAGCAGCCCGCCACGGGACAGGCGGAGAGGCTACACCTTC.

This chain connects TRBV29-1 to TRBJ1-2; D is perhaps TRBD1 (6 bases). Germline V gene data show CDR1 as SQVTM and CDR2 as ANQGSEA. V was shortened by 7 bases and J by 3 bases, with 21 bases between the two germline ends. The CDR3 sequence is 15 residues long. CDR3: CSAGGPGSEHYGYTF. CDR3 coding DNA: TGCAGCGCCGGGGGGCCAGGGTCAGAACACTATGGCTACACCTTC.

J is TRBJ2-1 and V is TRBV6-2 or TRBV6-3; unclear D gene. The CDR3 contains 15 residues. The V and J ends lost 4 bases and 0 bases respectively, with 10 bases between them. Germline-derived CDR1 and CDR2 are MNHEY and SVGEGT. The CDR3 reads CASSSISGSYNEQFF. CDR3 DNA sequence: TGTGCCAGCAGTTCCATCTCGGGCTCCTACAATGAGCAGTTCTTC.

The chain uses TRBV5-5 and TRBJ2-1; unclear D gene. Trimming took off 4 bases at V and 0 bases at J, with 8 bases between the two ends. The V gene's germline CDR1 is SGHKS and CDR2 YYEKEE (reference sequence). CDR3 length: 14 amino acids. Here the CDR3 reads CASSRESSYNEQFF. In DNA form, the CDR3 reads TGTGCCAGCAGCAGAGAGAGCTCCTACAATGAGCAGTTCTTC.

This clone was counted a single time. The V and J genes are TRBV3-1 (or the pseudogene TRBV3-2) and TRBJ2-3; possible D gene TRBD2, 5 bases. CDR3 length: 14 amino acids. CDR1 LGHDT and CDR2 YNNKEL come from the germline V gene (reference sequence). Trimming left V 4 bases short and J 0 bases short, with 8 bases between. The CDR3 is CASSPWTSTDTQYF. The CDR3 DNA follows: TGTGCCAGCAGCCCCTGGACTAGCACAGATACGCAGTATTTT.